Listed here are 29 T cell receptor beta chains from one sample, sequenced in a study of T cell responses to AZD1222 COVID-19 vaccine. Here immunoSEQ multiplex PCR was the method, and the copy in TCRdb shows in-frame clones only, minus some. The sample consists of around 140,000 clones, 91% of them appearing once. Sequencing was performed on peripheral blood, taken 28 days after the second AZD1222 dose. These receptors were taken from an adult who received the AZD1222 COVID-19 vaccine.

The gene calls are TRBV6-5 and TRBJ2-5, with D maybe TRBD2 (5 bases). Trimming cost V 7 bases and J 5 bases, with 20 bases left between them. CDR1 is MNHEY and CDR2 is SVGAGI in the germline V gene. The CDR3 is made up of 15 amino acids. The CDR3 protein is CASTIRWERRETQYF. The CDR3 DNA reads TGTGCCAGCACGATACGGTGGGAGAGACGGGAGACCCAGTACTTC.

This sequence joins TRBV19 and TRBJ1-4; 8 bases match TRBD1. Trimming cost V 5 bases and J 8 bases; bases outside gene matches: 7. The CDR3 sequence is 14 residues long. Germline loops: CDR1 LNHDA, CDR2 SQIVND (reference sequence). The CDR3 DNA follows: TGTGCCAGTAGTTCCGGACAGGGAGAGGAAAAACTGTTTTTT. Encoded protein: CASSSGQGEEKLFF.

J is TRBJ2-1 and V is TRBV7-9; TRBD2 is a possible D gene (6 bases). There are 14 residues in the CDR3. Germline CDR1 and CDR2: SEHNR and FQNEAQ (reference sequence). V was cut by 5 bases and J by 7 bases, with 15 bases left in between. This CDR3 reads CASSERLDRNEQFF. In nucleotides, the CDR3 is TGTGCCAGCAGCGAACGACTAGATAGGAATGAGCAGTTCTTC.

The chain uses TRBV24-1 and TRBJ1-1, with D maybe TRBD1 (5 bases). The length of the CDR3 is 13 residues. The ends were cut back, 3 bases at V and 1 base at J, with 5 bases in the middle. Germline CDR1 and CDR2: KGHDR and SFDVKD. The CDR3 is CATSDQGNTEAFF. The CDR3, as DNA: TGTGCCACCAGTGATCAGGGGAACACTGAAGCTTTCTTT.

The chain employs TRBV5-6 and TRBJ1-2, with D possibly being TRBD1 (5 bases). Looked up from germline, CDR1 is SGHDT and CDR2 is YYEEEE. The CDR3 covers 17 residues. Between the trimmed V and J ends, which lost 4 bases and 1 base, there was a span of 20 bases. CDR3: CASSDWGYGLLNYGYTF. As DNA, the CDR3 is TGTGCCAGCAGCGATTGGGGGTACGGCTTACTTAACTATGGCTACACCTTC.

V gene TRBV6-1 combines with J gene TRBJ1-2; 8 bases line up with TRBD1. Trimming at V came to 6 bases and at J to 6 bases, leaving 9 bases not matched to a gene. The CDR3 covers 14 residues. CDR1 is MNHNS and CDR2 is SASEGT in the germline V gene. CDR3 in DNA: TGTGCCAGCAGCCCCCCAGGGGGCGGTGATGGCTACACCTTC. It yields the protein CASSPPGGGDGYTF.

The CDR3 nucleotides are TGTGCCAGCAGCTTACAGGCTAGCGGGGGCACCGGGGAGCTGTTTTTT. This sequence encodes CASSLQASGGTGELFF. V gene TRBV7-3 combines with J gene TRBJ2-2; 10 positions match TRBD2. Germline assignment: CDR1 SGHTA and CDR2 FQGTGA. The ends lost 2 bases at V and 4 bases at J; junction bases unmatched: 4. The CDR3 is made up of 16 amino acids.

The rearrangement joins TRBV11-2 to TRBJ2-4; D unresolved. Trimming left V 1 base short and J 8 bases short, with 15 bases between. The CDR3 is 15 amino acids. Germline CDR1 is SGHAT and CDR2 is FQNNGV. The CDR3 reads CASSLALGVADIQYF. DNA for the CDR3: TGTGCCAGCAGCTTAGCCCTTGGGGTGGCGGACATTCAGTACTTC.

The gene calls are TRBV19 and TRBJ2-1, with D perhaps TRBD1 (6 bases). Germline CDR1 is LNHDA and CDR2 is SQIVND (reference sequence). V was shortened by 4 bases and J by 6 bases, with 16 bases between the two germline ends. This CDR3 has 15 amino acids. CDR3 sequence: CASSTFEGGFNEQFF. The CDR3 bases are TGTGCCAGTAGTACCTTCGAAGGGGGATTCAATGAGCAGTTCTTC.

In DNA, the CDR3 is TGTGCCAGTAGCGAACACATCTCCTACAATGAGCAGTTCTTC. It is translated as CASSEHISYNEQFF. The V call is TRBV19, the J call TRBJ2-1; no clear D. V dropped 6 bases and J dropped 0 bases, with 9 bases sitting between them. The CDR3 runs 14 residues. Germline V gene lookup returns CDR1 LNHDA and CDR2 SQIVND (reference sequence). The full variable domain, in which reference TRBV19 and TRBJ2-1 provide the parts outside the CDR3, is DGGITQSPKYLFRKEGQNVTLSCEQNLNHDAMYWYRQDPGQGLRLIYYSQIVNDFQKGDIAEGYSVSREKKESFPLTVTSAQKNPTAFYLCASSEHISYNEQFFGPGTRLTVL.

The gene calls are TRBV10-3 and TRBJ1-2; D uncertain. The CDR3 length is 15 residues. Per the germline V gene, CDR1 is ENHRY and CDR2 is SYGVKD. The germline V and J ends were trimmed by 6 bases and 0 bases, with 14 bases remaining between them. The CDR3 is CAISSHAATNYGYTF. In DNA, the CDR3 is TGTGCCATCAGCTCTCATGCAGCAACTAACTATGGCTACACCTTC.

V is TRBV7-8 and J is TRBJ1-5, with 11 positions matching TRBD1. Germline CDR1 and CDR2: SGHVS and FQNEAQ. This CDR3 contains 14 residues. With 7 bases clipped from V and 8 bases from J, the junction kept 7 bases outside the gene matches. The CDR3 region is CASTGGTGGEPQHF. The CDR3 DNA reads TGTGCCAGCACCGGTGGGACAGGGGGAGAGCCCCAGCATTTT.

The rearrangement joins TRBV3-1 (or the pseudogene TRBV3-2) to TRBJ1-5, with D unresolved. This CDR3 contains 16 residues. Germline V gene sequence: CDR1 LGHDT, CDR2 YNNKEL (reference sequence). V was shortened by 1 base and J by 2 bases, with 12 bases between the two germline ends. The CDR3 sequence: CASSQVPQTGNQPQHF. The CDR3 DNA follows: TGTGCCAGCAGCCAAGTCCCCCAGACCGGCAATCAGCCCCAGCATTTT.

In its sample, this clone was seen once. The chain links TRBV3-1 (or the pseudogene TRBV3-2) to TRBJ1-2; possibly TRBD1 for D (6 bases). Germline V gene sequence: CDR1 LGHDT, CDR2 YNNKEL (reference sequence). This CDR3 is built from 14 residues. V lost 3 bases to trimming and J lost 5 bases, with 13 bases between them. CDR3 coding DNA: TGTGCCAGCAGCCAGACCCAGGGGAGGTATGGCTACACCTTC. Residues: CASSQTQGRYGYTF.

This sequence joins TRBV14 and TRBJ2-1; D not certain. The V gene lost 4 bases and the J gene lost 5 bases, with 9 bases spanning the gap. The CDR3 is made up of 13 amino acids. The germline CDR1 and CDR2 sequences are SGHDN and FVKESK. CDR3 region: CASSPLPDNEQFF. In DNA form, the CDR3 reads TGTGCCAGCAGCCCGCTACCGGACAATGAGCAGTTCTTC.

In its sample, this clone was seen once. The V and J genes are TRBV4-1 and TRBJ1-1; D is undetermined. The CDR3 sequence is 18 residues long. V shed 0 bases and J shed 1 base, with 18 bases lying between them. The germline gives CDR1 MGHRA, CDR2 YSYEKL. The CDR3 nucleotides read TGCGCCAGCAGCCAAGATGCTGATCCGGGGAGTCCGAACACTGAAGCTTTCTTT. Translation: CASSQDADPGSPNTEAFF.

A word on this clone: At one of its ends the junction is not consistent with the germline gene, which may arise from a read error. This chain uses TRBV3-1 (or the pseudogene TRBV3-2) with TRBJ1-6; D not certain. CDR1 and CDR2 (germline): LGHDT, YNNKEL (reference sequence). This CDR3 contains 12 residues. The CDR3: CASTQSRSPLHF. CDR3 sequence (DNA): TGTGCCAGCACCCAATCTCGTTCACCCCTCCACTTT.

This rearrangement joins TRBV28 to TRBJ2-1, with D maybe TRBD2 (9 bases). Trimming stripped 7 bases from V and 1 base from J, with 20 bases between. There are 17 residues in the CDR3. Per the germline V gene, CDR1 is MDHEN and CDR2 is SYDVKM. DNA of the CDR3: TGTGCCAGCACCTCCAGGGGGCTAGCGGGATCCTACAATGAGCAGTTCTTC. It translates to CASTSRGLAGSYNEQFF. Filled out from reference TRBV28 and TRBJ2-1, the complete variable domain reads DVKVTQSSRYLVKRTGEKVFLECVQDMDHENMFWYRQDPGLGLRLIYFSYDVKMKEKGDIPEGYSVSREKKERFSLILESASTNQTSMYLCASTSRGLAGSYNEQFFGPGTRLTVL.

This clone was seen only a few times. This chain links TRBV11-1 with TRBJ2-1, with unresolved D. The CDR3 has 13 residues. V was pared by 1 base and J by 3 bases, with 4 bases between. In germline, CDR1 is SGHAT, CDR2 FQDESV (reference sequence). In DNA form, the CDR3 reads TGTGCCAGCAGCTTAGGATTCTACAATGAGCAGTTCTTC. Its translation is CASSLGFYNEQFF.

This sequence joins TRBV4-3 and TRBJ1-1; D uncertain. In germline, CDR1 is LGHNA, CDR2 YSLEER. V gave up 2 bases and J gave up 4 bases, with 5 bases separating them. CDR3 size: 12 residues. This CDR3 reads CASSQTGTEAFF. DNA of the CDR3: TGCGCCAGCAGCCAAACTGGCACTGAAGCTTTCTTT.

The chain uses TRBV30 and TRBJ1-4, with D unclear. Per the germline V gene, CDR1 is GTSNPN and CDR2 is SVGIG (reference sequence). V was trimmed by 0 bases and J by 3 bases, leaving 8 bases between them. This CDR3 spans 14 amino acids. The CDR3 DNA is TGTGCCTGGAGTGTAAGAAGATCTAATGAAAAACTGTTTTTT. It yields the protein CAWSVRRSNEKLFF.

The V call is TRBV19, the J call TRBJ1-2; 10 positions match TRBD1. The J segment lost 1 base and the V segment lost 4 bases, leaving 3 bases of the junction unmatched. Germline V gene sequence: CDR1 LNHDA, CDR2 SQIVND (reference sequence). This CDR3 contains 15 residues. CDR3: CASSKWTGGNYGYTF. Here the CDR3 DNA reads TGTGCCAGTAGTAAATGGACAGGGGGTAACTATGGCTACACCTTC. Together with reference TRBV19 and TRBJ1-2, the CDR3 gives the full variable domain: DGGITQSPKYLFRKEGQNVTLSCEQNLNHDAMYWYRQDPGQGLRLIYYSQIVNDFQKGDIAEGYSVSREKKESFPLTVTSAQKNPTAFYLCASSKWTGGNYGYTFGSGTRLTVV.

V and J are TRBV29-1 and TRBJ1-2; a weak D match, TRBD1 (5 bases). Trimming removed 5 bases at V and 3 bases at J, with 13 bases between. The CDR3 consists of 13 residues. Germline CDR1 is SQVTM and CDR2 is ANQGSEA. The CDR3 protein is CSVRGTEDYGYTF. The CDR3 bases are TGCAGCGTTCGAGGGACTGAGGACTATGGCTACACCTTC.

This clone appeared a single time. The CDR3 here is CASSPRDEGTRGYTF. CDR3 DNA: TGTGCCAGCAGCCCCCGGGACGAGGGGACTAGGGGCTACACCTTC. The rearrangement uses TRBV3-1 (or the pseudogene TRBV3-2) and TRBJ1-2, with D perhaps TRBD1 (5 bases). The CDR3 is 15 residues long. V lost 4 bases and J 8 bases, leaving 20 bases between the germline ends. Germline CDR1 and CDR2: LGHDT and YNNKEL (reference sequence).

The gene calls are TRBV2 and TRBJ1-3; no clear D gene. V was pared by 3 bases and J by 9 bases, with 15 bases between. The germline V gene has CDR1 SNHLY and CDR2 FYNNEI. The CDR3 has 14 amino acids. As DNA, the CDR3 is TGTGCCAGCAGTGAGGCGCTAGGACGGGCCACCATATATTTT. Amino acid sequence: CASSEALGRATIYF.

The CDR3 DNA is TGTGCCAGCTCACCGGACAGGAGTGGCTACACCTTC. Its protein product is CASSPDRSGYTF. V gene TRBV18 combines with J gene TRBJ1-2, with 7 nucleotides matching TRBD1. The ends lost 3 bases at V and 7 bases at J; junction bases unmatched: 2. The CDR3 covers 12 residues. Germline V gene lookup returns CDR1 KGHSH and CDR2 LQKENI.

Written as DNA, the CDR3 is TGTGCCAGCAGCTTAAGGGACAGGAGTTACATGAACACTGAAGCTTTCTTT. Protein product: CASSLRDRSYMNTEAFF. This rearrangement joins TRBV5-5 to TRBJ1-1; TRBD1 matches 8 bases. Germline V lookup: CDR1 SGHKS, CDR2 YYEKEE (reference sequence). This CDR3 has 17 residues. Trimming removed 2 bases from V and 0 bases from J; junction bases left unmatched: 9. The full variable domain, its missing parts supplied by reference TRBV5-5 and TRBJ1-1, is DAGVTQSPTHLIKTRGQQVTLRCSPISGHKSVSWYQQVLGQGPQFIFQYYEKEERGRGNFPDRFSARQFPNYSSELNVNALLLGDSALYLCASSLRDRSYMNTEAFFGQGTRLTVV.

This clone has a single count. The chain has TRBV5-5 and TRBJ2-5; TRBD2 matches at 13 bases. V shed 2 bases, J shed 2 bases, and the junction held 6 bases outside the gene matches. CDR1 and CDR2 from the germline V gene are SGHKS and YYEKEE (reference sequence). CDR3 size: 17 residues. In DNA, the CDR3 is TGTGCCAGCAGCTTTAGACTAGCGGGAGGACGTCAAGAGACCCAGTACTTC. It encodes CASSFRLAGGRQETQYF.

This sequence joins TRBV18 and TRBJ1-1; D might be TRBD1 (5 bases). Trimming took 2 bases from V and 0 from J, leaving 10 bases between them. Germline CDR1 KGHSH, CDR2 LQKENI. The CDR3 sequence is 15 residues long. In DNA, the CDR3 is TGTGCCAGCTCACCAATGGGGGGGATGAACACTGAAGCTTTCTTT. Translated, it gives CASSPMGGMNTEAFF.